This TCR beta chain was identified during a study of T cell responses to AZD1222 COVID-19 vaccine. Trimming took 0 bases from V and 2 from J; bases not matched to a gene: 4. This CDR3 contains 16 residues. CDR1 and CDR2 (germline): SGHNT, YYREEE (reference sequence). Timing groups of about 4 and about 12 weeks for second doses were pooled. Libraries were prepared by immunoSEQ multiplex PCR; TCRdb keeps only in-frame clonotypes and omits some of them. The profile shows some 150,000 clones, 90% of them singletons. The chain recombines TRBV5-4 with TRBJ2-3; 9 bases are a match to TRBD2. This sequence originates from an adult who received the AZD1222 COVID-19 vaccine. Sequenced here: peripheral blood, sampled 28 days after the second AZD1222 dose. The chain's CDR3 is CASSLVAGAPTDTQYF. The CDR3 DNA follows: TGTGCCAGCAGCTTGGTAGCGGGGGCTCCCACAGATACGCAGTATTTT.